This record covers a single T cell receptor (beta chain). This clone was detected only a few times. The clone's antigen remains unknown. Nothing much larger sits one base from this clone, and base qualities are not available. The donors belonged to the validation cohort of about 120 subjects, which was separate from the approximately 700-subject first cohort. Library creation used the immunoSEQ multiplex PCR assay. The source study handled its data this way. A statistical classification framework was built for diagnosing cytomegalovirus status from the catalog of TCR beta chain sequences. TCRdb took this table from immuneACCESS and kept in-frame rearrangements with V and J called. Such tables lack part of the clones; where checked against another copy, unresolved V genes explain under half of the gap, and the rest is unexplained. The DNA was the basis for D and trimming; V, J and clone size are from that table. In this sample the table shows some 260,000 clones, less than 95% of which occur a single time. The top ten hold 3% to 3.5% of the sample.

This specimen belongs to a study of cytomegalovirus exposure and HLA in healthy donors (dated by TCRdb to the late 2010s). Concerning the study at large: According to a later analysis, the approximately 130 validation repertoires were produced on the same platform as the 600 to 850 repertoires of the first cohort. The aim of the study was to test whether cataloging public T cell receptors could identify signatures of past pathogen exposure. In addition to the first cohort of 500 to 850 subjects, a separate validation cohort of 120 different subjects was used. To predict cytomegalovirus infection status, the study combined high-throughput TCR immunosequencing, statistical association of individual TCRs with disease status, and machine learning. The paper's findings and limits, for the study overall: Subsequent analysis determined that TCRs grouped into clusters in the first cohort also showed a tendency toward co-occurrence across the approximately 120 validation repertoires, and 90% to 95% of cluster scores exceeded 0. The authors suggested that the approach could potentially be generalized to other disease states and immunological phenotypes. Cytomegalovirus status was reported to be diagnosed by the classifier with high specificity and sensitivity in both the original and validation cohorts. A later analysis had no HLA typing for the validation cohort, so co-occurrence there was scored across all 120 repertoires. Most TCR sequences were observed very rarely across donors, whereas some public TCRs were present in many individuals. In vitro tests confirmed that a few of the cytomegalovirus-associated TCR beta chains recognize cytomegalovirus antigens. The study gave a list of some 150 TCR beta chains associated with cytomegalovirus.

The receptor comes from a woman aged 25 to 45 in good health and CMV-seronegative. Sequenced material: PBMCs.

CDR3 loop: CASSRTSEKYNEQFF. The bases are TGTGCCAGCAGTCGGACTAGCGAGAAATACAATGAGCAGTTCTTC. The rearranged segments are TRBV6-4 and TRBJ2-1; 9 junctional bases match TRBD2. From the germline V gene, CDR1 is MRHNA and CDR2 is SNTAGT. Measured from the cysteine to the phenylalanine, the CDR3 is 15 residues long. The DNA shown is the 45-base CDR3, in frame from base 1. The germline V and J ends show losses of 5 bases and 4 bases respectively, and no gene match explains 6 bases of the junction.